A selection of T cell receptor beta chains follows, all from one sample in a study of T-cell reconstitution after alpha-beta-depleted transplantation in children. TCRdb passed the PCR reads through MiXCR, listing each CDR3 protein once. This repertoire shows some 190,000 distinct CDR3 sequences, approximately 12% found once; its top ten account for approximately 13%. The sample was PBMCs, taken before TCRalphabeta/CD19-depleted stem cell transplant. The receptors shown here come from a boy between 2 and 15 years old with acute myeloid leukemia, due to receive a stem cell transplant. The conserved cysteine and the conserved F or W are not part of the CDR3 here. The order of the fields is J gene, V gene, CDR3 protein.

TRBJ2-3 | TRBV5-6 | ASTHRPQGLAGRDTQY
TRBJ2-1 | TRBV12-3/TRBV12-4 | ASSLYLGGEQF
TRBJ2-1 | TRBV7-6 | ASSLTLRSNEQF
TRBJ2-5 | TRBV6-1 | ASSPYLGSWTQY
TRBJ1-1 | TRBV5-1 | ASSPRVGTEAF
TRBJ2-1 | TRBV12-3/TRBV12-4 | ASSLANNEQF
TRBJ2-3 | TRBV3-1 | ASSQDLRGRDTDTQY
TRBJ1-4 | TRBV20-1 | SARDRLAATNEKLF
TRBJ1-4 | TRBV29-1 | SAAGPDEKLF
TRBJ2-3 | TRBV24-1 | ATSDLSGSGTDTQY
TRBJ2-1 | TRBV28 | ASSSMIRGRNEQF
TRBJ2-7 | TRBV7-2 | ASSLGTSGTYEQY
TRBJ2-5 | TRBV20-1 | SLRGRETQY
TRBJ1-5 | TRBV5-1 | ASIGDIRQPQH
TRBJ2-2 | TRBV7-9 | ASTDRGDTGELF
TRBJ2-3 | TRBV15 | ATSRETGTSGDTQY
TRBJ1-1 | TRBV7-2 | ASSFTQAEAF
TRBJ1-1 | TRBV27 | ASSSLGRDRTEAF
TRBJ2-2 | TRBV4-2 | ASSRGITGELF
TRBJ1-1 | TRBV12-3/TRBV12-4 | ASSLISTGRAF
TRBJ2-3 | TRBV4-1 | ASSQRASGGGDTQY
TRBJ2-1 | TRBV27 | ASSLSLAGLDEQF
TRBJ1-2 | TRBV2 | ASSVVGAPRWGYT
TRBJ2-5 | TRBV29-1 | SVDKGRKETQY
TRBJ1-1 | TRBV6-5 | ASSRLGTEAF
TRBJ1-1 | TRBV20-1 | SASDRGLIAEAF
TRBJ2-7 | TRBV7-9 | ASSQTAGFH
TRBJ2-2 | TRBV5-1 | ASSGSGQAYTGELF
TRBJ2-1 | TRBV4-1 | ASSQRGGRAHEQF
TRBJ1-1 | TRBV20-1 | SAMTLWNGMNTEAF
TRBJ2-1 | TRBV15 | ATSRVDDYSYNEQF
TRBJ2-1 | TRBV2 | ASIGGRAHSYNEQF
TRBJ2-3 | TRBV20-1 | SARGIRDIPPPDTQY
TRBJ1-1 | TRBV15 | ATSRDQFDTEAF
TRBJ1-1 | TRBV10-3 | AIRGTATNTEAF
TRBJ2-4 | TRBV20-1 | SARRGAKNIQY
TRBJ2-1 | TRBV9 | ASSGPQGSLGLAGGHQYNEQF
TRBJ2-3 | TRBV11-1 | ASSRTSGLRHGADTQY
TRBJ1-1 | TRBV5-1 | ASSTGTRAEAF
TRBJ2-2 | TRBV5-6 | ASSLKTSGQNTGELF
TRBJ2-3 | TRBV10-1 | ASSESRREGVWDTQY
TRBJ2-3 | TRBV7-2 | ASRRRSGGAADTQY
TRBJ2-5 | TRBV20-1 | SAGTSQETQY
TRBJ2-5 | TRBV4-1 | ASSQHLAGGETQY
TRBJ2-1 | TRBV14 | ASSSTGGGYNEQF
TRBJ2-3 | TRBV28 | ASSLGVGSTDTQY